The 22 T cell receptor beta chains below all came from one sample that was sequenced in a study of blood T cell repertoires in COVID-19. The repertoire was sequenced with immunoSEQ multiplex PCR; TCRdb's copy has only in-frame clones and lacks some. The data hold approximately 170,000 clones, with around 88% observed a single time. Sequencing was done on a sample of PBMCs or T cells enriched from blood (not recorded which). The receptors were gathered from a woman aged 50 to 65 in a cohort exposed to, infected with or recovered from COVID-19 (not recorded which).

This chain's CDR3 is CASSGAEDTEAFF. For the CDR3, the DNA is TGTGCCAGCAGCGGAGCTGAGGATACTGAAGCTTTCTTT. The gene calls are TRBV9 and TRBJ1-1; D is unclear. The CDR3 has 13 residues. Per the germline V gene, CDR1 is SGDLS and CDR2 is YYNGEE. V lost 3 bases and J lost 5, with 11 bases in between.

This chain joins TRBV14 and TRBJ2-3; 13 nucleotides line up with TRBD2. V trimming: 4 bases; J trimming: 11 bases; junction bases outside the gene matches: 12. Germline V lookup: CDR1 SGHDN, CDR2 FVKESK. The CDR3 loop spans 16 amino acids. The CDR3 spells CASSPLTSGGSLKQYF. In DNA form, the CDR3 reads TGTGCCAGCAGCCCCCTGACTAGCGGGGGGAGTTTAAAGCAGTATTTT.

Here the CDR3 DNA reads TGTGCCAGCTCCCCCGGGACACTTAGTTACGAGCAGTACTTC. Protein: CASSPGTLSYEQYF. This chain connects TRBV18 to TRBJ2-7; D is possibly TRBD1 (6 bases). The CDR3 length is 14 residues. V was cut by 6 bases and J by 4 bases, with 16 bases left in between. Looked up from germline, CDR1 is KGHSH and CDR2 is LQKENI.

The rearrangement uses TRBV24-1 and TRBJ2-3; maybe TRBD2 (6 bases). This CDR3 has 14 amino acids. The V gene lost 9 bases and the J gene lost 0 bases, with 12 bases spanning the gap. Looked up from germline, CDR1 is KGHDR and CDR2 is SFDVKD. In nucleotides, the CDR3 is TGTGCCACCCGGGGACTCCTAAGCACAGATACGCAGTATTTT. Protein sequence: CATRGLLSTDTQYF.

The chain employs TRBV5-4 and TRBJ1-2; 8 positions agree with TRBD1. V was pared by 4 bases and J by 6 bases, with 11 bases of the junction left unmatched. The germline CDR1 and CDR2 sequences are SGHNT and YYREEE (reference sequence). The CDR3 has 15 amino acids. CDR3 in amino acids: CASSRTGQSSNGYTF. The CDR3 nucleotides are TGTGCCAGCAGCCGGACAGGGCAGAGCTCTAATGGCTACACCTTC.

The V call is TRBV18, the J call TRBJ2-7; TRBD2 might be the D (5 bases). Germline CDR1 is KGHSH and CDR2 is LQKENI. This CDR3 is built from 14 residues. Trimming removed 0 bases at V and 5 bases at J, with 11 bases between. The CDR3: CASSPPGSANEQYF. In DNA form, the CDR3 reads TGTGCCAGCTCACCACCGGGGAGCGCGAACGAGCAGTACTTC.

The V gene is TRBV27, the J gene TRBJ2-7; the D is unclear. V lost 2 bases and J 5 bases, leaving 4 bases between the germline ends. CDR1 MNHEY and CDR2 SMNVEV come from the germline V gene (reference sequence). CDR3 length: 11 residues. The CDR3: CASSLRDEQYF. CDR3 coding DNA: TGTGCCAGCAGTTTAAGAGACGAGCAGTACTTC.

V gene TRBV28 combines with J gene TRBJ2-7; D remains unclear. With 3 bases removed from V and 0 bases from J, the gap between germline ends came to 6 bases. Germline CDR1 and CDR2: MDHEN and SYDVKM. CDR3 length: 13 amino acids. The CDR3 nucleotides read TGTGCCAGCAGTTTCCCGGGCTCCTACGAGCAGTACTTC. Translation: CASSFPGSYEQYF.

V is TRBV28 and J is TRBJ2-7; D remains unclear. The CDR3 is 14 residues long. The ends were cut back, 5 bases at V and 4 bases at J, with 15 bases in the middle. CDR1 and CDR2 (germline): MDHEN, SYDVKM. CDR3 in amino acids: CASSQTMNPYEQYF. Written as DNA, the CDR3 is TGTGCCAGCAGTCAAACTATGAATCCGTACGAGCAGTACTTC.

The rearrangement joins TRBV11-2 to TRBJ1-1, with D unresolved. Looked up from germline, CDR1 is SGHAT and CDR2 is FQNNGV. This CDR3 has 14 residues. V lost 0 bases and J lost 6, with 11 bases in between. The CDR3: CASSLETIGAEAFF. The CDR3 region has the DNA TGTGCCAGCAGCTTAGAAACAATCGGAGCTGAAGCTTTCTTT.

This clone came up once. The rearrangement links TRBV6-4 to TRBJ1-1, with D perhaps TRBD1 (5 bases). This CDR3 has 14 amino acids. Looked up from germline, CDR1 is MRHNA and CDR2 is SNTAGT. Deletions cut 6 bases from V and 1 base from J, with 12 bases between. CDR3 in amino acids: CASRETGPNTEAFF. The CDR3 bases are TGTGCCAGCAGGGAAACAGGCCCGAACACTGAAGCTTTCTTT.

The chain joins TRBV24-1 to TRBJ2-2; a weak D match, TRBD1 (5 bases). Trimming cost V 10 bases and J 0 bases, with 8 bases left between them. CDR3 length: 13 amino acids. The germline V gene has CDR1 KGHDR and CDR2 SFDVKD. CDR3 residues: CATDNPNTGELFF. The CDR3 DNA reads as TGTGCCACGGACAATCCGAACACCGGGGAGCTGTTTTTT.

The rearrangement links TRBV4-1 to TRBJ1-1; D perhaps matches TRBD1 (6 bases). V lost 5 bases and J 7 bases, leaving 11 bases between the germline ends. The germline CDR1 and CDR2 sequences are MGHRA and YSYEKL. The CDR3 runs to 12 residues. The chain's CDR3 is CASSSDRNEAFF. The CDR3 coding sequence is TGCGCCAGCAGCTCCGACAGGAATGAAGCTTTCTTT.

The chain is built from TRBV13 and TRBJ1-1; D not resolved. The CDR3 loop spans 14 amino acids. Trimming removed 3 bases at V and 6 bases at J, with 14 bases between. Germline V gives CDR1 PRHDT, CDR2 FYEKMQ (reference sequence). The CDR3: CASSFGLPGAEAFF. Here the CDR3 DNA reads TGTGCCAGCAGCTTCGGACTCCCGGGCGCTGAAGCTTTCTTT.

The rearrangement joins TRBV18 to TRBJ1-5; TRBD1 is a possible D gene (5 bases). The CDR3 is made up of 16 amino acids. Trimming shortened V by 3 bases and J by 6 bases, and 18 bases separated the two germline ends. CDR1 and CDR2 (germline): KGHSH, LQKENI. CDR3 in DNA: TGTGCCAGCTCACCCGAACCCGGGGCCGGGAGTCAGCCCCAGCATTTT. It encodes CASSPEPGAGSQPQHF. Full variable domain (remainder filled in from reference TRBV18 and TRBJ1-5): NAGVMQNPRHLVRRRGQEARLRCSPMKGHSHVYWYRQLPEEGLKFMVYLQKENIIDESGMPKERFSAEFPKEGPSILRIQQVVRGDSAAYFCASSPEPGAGSQPQHFGDGTRLSIL.

V is TRBV7-9 and J is TRBJ2-5; a possible D gene is TRBD2 (6 bases). This CDR3 contains 13 residues. Germline lookup yields CDR1 SEHNR and CDR2 FQNEAQ (reference sequence). V lost 5 bases and J lost 4, with 11 bases in between. CDR3 amino acids: CASSPGLGETQYF. The CDR3 bases are TGTGCCAGCAGCCCGGGACTGGGAGAGACCCAGTACTTC.

This sequence joins TRBV13 and TRBJ2-7; 12 bases are shared with TRBD1. CDR1 and CDR2 (germline): PRHDT, FYEKMQ (reference sequence). The V segment lost 4 bases and the J segment 2 bases; nucleotides outside the gene matches: 3. The length of the CDR3 is 15 residues. CDR3 DNA: TGTGCCAGCAGCTCCCGGGACAGGGGGCCCTACGAGCAGTACTTC. This gives the protein CASSSRDRGPYEQYF.

The chain links TRBV7-6 to TRBJ1-4; D is undetermined. This CDR3 has 15 amino acids. CDR1 is SGHVS and CDR2 is FNYEAQ in the germline V gene. V was cut by 7 bases and J by 8 bases, with 20 bases left in between. The CDR3 DNA follows: TGTGCCAGCACCGATTACCTTTCAACGGGGGAAAAACTGTTTTTT. Its translation: CASTDYLSTGEKLFF.

The rearrangement links TRBV5-4 to TRBJ2-1, with a possible D match to TRBD2 (7 bases). The V gene lost 4 bases and the J gene lost 0 bases, with 14 bases spanning the gap. The CDR3 is made up of 16 amino acids. From germline, CDR1 is SGHNT and CDR2 YYREEE (reference sequence). The CDR3 region is CASSLDGGASYNEQFF. For the CDR3, the DNA is TGTGCCAGCAGCCTGGATGGGGGGGCCTCCTACAATGAGCAGTTCTTC.

This clone showed up just a few times. V and J are TRBV5-4 and TRBJ2-1, with TRBD2 matching 8 bases. V shed 3 bases, J shed 4 bases, and the junction held 12 bases outside the gene matches. Germline values: CDR1 SGHNT, CDR2 YYREEE (reference sequence). The CDR3 has 17 amino acids. CDR3 protein: CASSWGAGTSVYNEQFF. The CDR3 DNA is TGTGCCAGCAGCTGGGGGGCCGGGACTAGTGTTTACAATGAGCAGTTCTTC.

This clone has a single count. The chain recombines TRBV7-3 with TRBJ1-2, with a possible D match to TRBD1 (6 bases). The CDR3 spans 14 residues. The V gene's germline CDR1 is SGHTA and CDR2 FQGTGA. Trimming removed 5 bases from V and 10 bases from J, with 20 bases in between. In nucleotides, the CDR3 is TGTGCCAGCAGCCAACATGCAGGGGACGTTTACTACACCTTC. This translates into CASSQHAGDVYYTF.

The gene calls are TRBV7-9 and TRBJ2-6, with D possibly TRBD1 on 6 matching bases. The CDR3 extends over 15 amino acids. Germline V gene data show CDR1 as SEHNR and CDR2 as FQNEAQ (reference sequence). Trimming cost V 5 bases and J 3 bases, with 11 bases left between them. The CDR3 DNA is TGTGCCAGCAGCCCGCAGGGGCGTGGGGCCAACGTCCTGACTTTC. Translation: CASSPQGRGANVLTF.